Listed below are T cell receptor beta chains from one sample, sequenced in a study of CD8 T cells in Susac syndrome. MiXCR was run by TCRdb on the immunoSEQ multiplex PCR reads, yielding one entry per CDR3 protein. Of approximately 80,000 distinct CDR3 sequences detected, approximately 94% appear once; the ten largest clones hold about 0.5%. The sample was CD8+ T cells from PBMCs. These TCRs come from a human donor with Susac syndrome. The CDR3 runs from the conserved cysteine through the conserved F or W. The order of the fields is J gene, V gene, D gene, CDR3 DNA, CDR3 protein. A D gene is named only where the DNA matches it firmly.

>TRBJ2-5|TRBV21-1|-
TGTGCCAGCAGCACCCGCTGGACAGGGAGGATGACCCAGTACTTC
CASSTRWTGRMTQYF
>TRBJ2-7|TRBV28|-
TGTGCCAGCAGTCCAAGTCGTGACGGTTCCTACGAGCAGTACTTC
CASSPSRDGSYEQYF
>TRBJ2-3|TRBV27|-
TGTGCCAGCAGTTTTTTCCGGGGGCTAGATACGCAGTATTTT
CASSFFRGLDTQYF
>TRBJ1-1|TRBV11-2|-
TGTGCCAGCAGCTCGCGACAGTACACTGAAGCTTTCTTT
CASSSRQYTEAFF
>TRBJ2-7|TRBV7-9|TRBD1
TGTGCCAGCAGCCCGGACAGGGGGCCGGACGAGCAGTACTTC
CASSPDRGPDEQYF
>TRBJ2-5|TRBV4-1|-
TGCGCCAGCAGCCAAGACCCCGAGATGGCCGGGGAGACCCAGTACTTC
CASSQDPEMAGETQYF
>TRBJ2-7|TRBV2|-
TGTGCCAGCAAACCGTCAGGGCCCTACGAGCAGTACTTC
CASKPSGPYEQYF
>TRBJ2-5|TRBV6-2/TRBV6-3|TRBD1
TGTGCCAGCAGTTACTCTTCTGACAGGGGGGATTGGGAGACCCAGTACTTC
CASSYSSDRGDWETQYF
>TRBJ1-2|TRBV6-6|-
TGTGCCACCATAGACCCTAACTATGGCTACACCTTC
CATIDPNYGYTF
>TRBJ2-2|TRBV9|-
TGTGCCAGCAGCGTAGATTCCGGGCCCGGGGCCGGGGAGCTGTTTTTT
CASSVDSGPGAGELFF
>TRBJ2-7|TRBV10-3|-
TGTGCCATCAGTGAGTCTGAGGGGGAAGAGCAGTACTTC
CAISESEGEEQYF
>TRBJ2-7|TRBV20-1|-
TGCAGTGCTAGAGGGAGACCCCCGCGCTCCTACGAGCAGTACTTC
CSARGRPPRSYEQYF
>TRBJ2-1|TRBV25-1|-
TGTGCCAGCAGTTCCGGACCACTCCACTACAATGAGCAGTTCTTC
CASSSGPLHYNEQFF